One and the same sample provided the 32 T cell receptor beta chains below, sequenced in a study of glioma-infiltrating T cells after dendritic cell vaccination. The repertoire was sequenced with immunoSEQ multiplex PCR; TCRdb's copy has only in-frame clones and lacks some. The table lists roughly 60,000 clones, over 65% of them singletons. Time point here: after dendritic cell vaccination, including at tumor progression/relapse. Here the sequenced sample was blood, taken after dendritic cell vaccination. Receptor source: a human donor with glioblastoma.

Turning to this clone: At one end the junction does not follow the germline gene, possibly because of a read error. This sequence joins TRBV5-4 and TRBJ1-4; D is ambiguous. CDR3 length: 17 amino acids. Per germline, CDR1 SGHNT and CDR2 YYREEE (reference sequence). The CDR3 nucleotides read TGCGCCAGCAGCCAGAGAGCTAGGCCGATAACTAATGAAAAACTGTTTTTT. This gives the protein CASSQRARPITNEKLFF.

The chain links TRBV29-1 to TRBJ2-3; 7 nucleotides align to TRBD1. The CDR3 extends over 10 amino acids. Germline trimming cut 3 bases from V and 15 bases from J; bases unmatched to any gene: 6. Germline V gene lookup returns CDR1 SQVTM and CDR2 ANQGSEA. CDR3 sequence (DNA): TGCAGCGTTGATGAGACAGGGAGTTATTTT. Translating gives CSVDETGSYF.

The chain couples TRBV7-2 to TRBJ1-5; unclear D gene. CDR1 and CDR2 (germline): SGHTA, FQGNSA. The CDR3 length is 12 residues. The V end was cut by 6 bases, the J end by 4 bases, with 7 bases between. CDR3 region: CASSSVNQPQHF. CDR3 nucleotides: TGTGCCAGCAGTTCAGTAAATCAGCCCCAGCATTTT.

This clone was found a few times. The CDR3 protein is CASSPGQGAFYEQYF. For the CDR3, the DNA is TGTGCCAGCAGTCCTGGACAGGGGGCTTTCTACGAGCAGTACTTC. The V call is TRBV27, the J call TRBJ2-7; TRBD1 matches 11 bases. Germline-derived CDR1 and CDR2 are MNHEY and SMNVEV (reference sequence). This CDR3 region has 15 residues. V dropped 5 bases and J dropped 3; count of bases not matched to a gene: 6.

V usage is TRBV7-2 and J usage is TRBJ2-3; TRBD1 matches 8 bases. J was trimmed by 4 bases and V by 4 bases; bases with no gene match: 4. The germline CDR1 and CDR2 sequences are SGHTA and FQGNSA. This CDR3 comprises 14 residues. CDR3 amino acids: CASSSQGVADTQYF. The CDR3 DNA sequence: TGTGCCAGCAGCTCACAGGGGGTCGCAGATACGCAGTATTTT.

This chain uses TRBV7-8 with TRBJ1-3; D remains ambiguous. CDR3 length: 16 residues. The germline V gene encodes CDR1 SGHVS and CDR2 FQNEAQ. Trimming took off 1 base at V and 0 bases at J, with 10 bases between the two ends. The CDR3 sequence is CASSLVGRGSGNTIYF. CDR3 sequence (DNA): TGTGCCAGCAGCTTAGTCGGCCGGGGCTCTGGAAACACCATATATTTT.

This chain uses TRBV7-8 with TRBJ1-1, with D uncertain. The germline gives CDR1 SGHVS, CDR2 FQNEAQ. The CDR3 is made up of 14 amino acids. The V and J ends lost 3 bases and 0 bases respectively, with 8 bases between them. CDR3 sequence (DNA): TGTGCCAGCAGCTTTGGGCACTTGAACACTGAAGCTTTCTTT. It translates to CASSFGHLNTEAFF.

The rearrangement links TRBV9 to TRBJ2-3, with 11 bases that match TRBD2. Germline CDR1 is SGDLS and CDR2 is YYNGEE. V trimming: 4 bases; J trimming: 3 bases; junction bases outside the gene matches: 7. CDR3 length: 16 amino acids. DNA for the CDR3: TGTGCCAGCAGCCCCCACGGGACTAGCGGTACAGATACGCAGTATTTT. Translating it yields CASSPHGTSGTDTQYF.

This chain joins TRBV28 and TRBJ2-7; TRBD2 aligns across 11 bases. Trimming removed 6 bases from V and 0 bases from J; junction bases left unmatched: 1. The CDR3 covers 14 residues. Germline CDR1 reads MDHEN; CDR2 reads SYDVKM. In DNA, the CDR3 is TGTGCCAGCAGAACTAGCGGGGGCTCCTACGAGCAGTACTTC. Translating it yields CASRTSGGSYEQYF.

This clone has a single count. The chain employs TRBV5-1 and TRBJ2-2, with D tentatively TRBD2 (6 bases). This CDR3 region has 15 residues. Trimming removed 7 bases at V and 5 bases at J, with 18 bases between. Germline assignment: CDR1 SGHRS and CDR2 YFSETQ. The CDR3 DNA reads TGCGCCAGCTTCCTGGACGGGGGTAGGACCGGGGAGCTGTTTTTT. Protein product: CASFLDGGRTGELFF.

The table lists this clone with a few counts. The V call is TRBV4-2, the J call TRBJ2-1; 9 positions agree with TRBD2. V lost 2 bases, J lost 5 bases, and 1 base stayed unmatched. The germline V gene encodes CDR1 LGHNA and CDR2 YNFKEQ. The CDR3 runs 14 residues. CDR3 residues: CASSQPSGDNEQFF. The CDR3 coding sequence is TGTGCCAGCAGCCAACCTAGCGGGGACAATGAGCAGTTCTTC.

This sequence joins TRBV6-6 and TRBJ2-2; D may be TRBD1 (6 bases). The CDR3 is 16 residues long. Germline CDR1 reads MNHNY; CDR2 reads SVGAGI (reference sequence). Trimming shortened V by 1 base and J by 6 bases, and 15 bases separated the two germline ends. In nucleotides, the CDR3 is TGTGCCAGCAGTTACTACGACAGGTCTCCTTCCGGGGAGCTGTTTTTT. This gives the protein CASSYYDRSPSGELFF.

The chain carries TRBV7-9 and TRBJ2-3; 14 bases fit TRBD2. Germline CDR1 reads SEHNR; CDR2 reads FQNEAQ (reference sequence). Trimming at V came to 5 bases and at J to 0 bases, leaving 10 bases not matched to a gene. The CDR3 spans 19 residues. The DNA for the CDR3 is TGTGCCAGCAGCCGAGGGACTAGCGGGGGTCCCCTTAGCACAGATACGCAGTATTTT. Translation: CASSRGTSGGPLSTDTQYF.

This rearrangement joins TRBV4-3 to TRBJ2-3; TRBD2 matches at 12 bases. Looked up from germline, CDR1 is LGHNA and CDR2 is YSLEER. This CDR3 has 17 residues. With 1 base clipped from V and 4 bases from J, the junction kept 6 bases outside the gene matches. The CDR3 nucleotides are TGCGCCAGCAGCCAAGGGGCTAGCGGGGGGGCATCAGATACGCAGTATTTT. Its translation is CASSQGASGGASDTQYF.

For the CDR3, the DNA is TGTGCCAGCAGTTCTCTAGCGGGGGACTGGGATACGCAGTATTTT. Its protein is CASSSLAGDWDTQYF. The chain is built from TRBV6-5 and TRBJ2-3, with 10 bases fitting TRBD2. Germline V CDR1 and CDR2: MNHEY, SVGAGI. The CDR3 runs 15 residues. V was pared by 4 bases and J by 6 bases, with 7 bases of the junction left unmatched.

V gene TRBV4-3 combines with J gene TRBJ1-5; 8 bases align to TRBD1. CDR1 and CDR2 (germline): LGHNA, YSLEER. V trimming: 4 bases; J trimming: 8 bases; junction bases outside the gene matches: 16. The CDR3 runs 17 residues. CDR3 sequence reads: CASSRNIHGTGPEPQHF. The CDR3 DNA reads TGCGCCAGCAGCCGAAATATACATGGGACAGGCCCTGAGCCCCAGCATTTT.

V usage is TRBV10-3 and J usage is TRBJ1-2; 7 bases line up with TRBD1. The CDR3 length is 14 residues. CDR1 and CDR2 from the germline V gene are ENHRY and SYGVKD. The trim removed 3 bases at V and 5 bases at J, leaving 6 bases unmatched. CDR3 in DNA: TGTGCCATCAGTGAAAGGGACAGTCGATATGGCTACACCTTC. It translates to CAISERDSRYGYTF.

V and J are TRBV19 and TRBJ2-1, with TRBD2 identical over 7 bases. Germline loops: CDR1 LNHDA, CDR2 SQIVND (reference sequence). The CDR3 contains 14 residues. The J segment lost 1 base and the V segment lost 4 bases, leaving 1 base of the junction unmatched. CDR3 sequence reads: CASSSGGSYNEQFF. The CDR3 DNA follows: TGTGCCAGTAGTAGCGGGGGTTCCTACAATGAGCAGTTCTTC.

The chain uses TRBV6-1 and TRBJ1-4, with 9 bases fitting TRBD1. The CDR3 has 15 residues. With V trimmed by 6 bases and J by 3 bases, 5 bases remained unmatched. Germline V lookup: CDR1 MNHNS, CDR2 SASEGT. The DNA of the CDR3 is TGTGCCAGCAGAAGGGACAGGGCGGCTAATGAAAAACTGTTTTTT. It specifies CASRRDRAANEKLFF.

The chain has TRBV2 and TRBJ2-7, with 8 nucleotides matching TRBD1. Germline-derived CDR1 and CDR2 are SNHLY and FYNNEI. The length of the CDR3 is 15 residues. The junction had 8 bases not matched to a gene; V was cut back by 6 bases and J by 1 base. This CDR3 is CASSVDRATSYEQYF. The CDR3 nucleotides read TGTGCCAGCAGCGTGGACAGGGCTACTTCCTACGAGCAGTACTTC.

This rearrangement joins TRBV30 to TRBJ1-2, with 7 bases fitting TRBD1. V lost 5 bases to trimming and J lost 0 bases; unmatched junction nucleotides: 6. The V gene's germline CDR1 is GTSNPN and CDR2 SVGIG (reference sequence). The CDR3 has 14 residues. In DNA form, the CDR3 reads TGTGCCTGGTCGACAGGGAACACTAACTATGGCTACACCTTC. Encoded protein: CAWSTGNTNYGYTF.

This chain uses TRBV29-1 with TRBJ2-3; no clear D gene. This CDR3 has 19 residues. The germline V gene has CDR1 SQVTM and CDR2 ANQGSEA. V was pared by 7 bases and J by 0 bases, with 29 bases between. DNA for the CDR3: TGCAGCGCCCCCCGGGTAACTCCCACTTCCACTAAAAGCACAGATACGCAGTATTTT. Translating gives CSAPRVTPTSTKSTDTQYF.

The count of this clone is one. The V gene is TRBV28, the J gene TRBJ1-6; 10 bases line up with TRBD1. With V trimmed by 5 bases and J by 10 bases, 5 bases remained unmatched. The CDR3 is 14 residues long. From germline, CDR1 is MDHEN and CDR2 SYDVKM. The CDR3 DNA is TGTGCCAGCAGTGTCCGGGACAGGGGATCACCCCTCCACTTT. Residues: CASSVRDRGSPLHF. The variable domain in full, completed from reference TRBV28 and TRBJ1-6, reads DVKVTQSSRYLVKRTGEKVFLECVQDMDHENMFWYRQDPGLGLRLIYFSYDVKMKEKGDIPEGYSVSREKKERFSLILESASTNQTSMYLCASSVRDRGSPLHFGNGTRLTVT.

This sequence joins TRBV4-1 and TRBJ1-5; the match to TRBD1 covers 11 bases. Germline CDR1 is MGHRA and CDR2 is YSYEKL. The CDR3 is 15 amino acids. The V segment lost 4 bases and the J segment 5 bases; nucleotides outside the gene matches: 4. In DNA, the CDR3 is TGCGCCAGCAGCCCCGGACAGGGGGCCTATCAGCCCCAGCATTTT. It specifies CASSPGQGAYQPQHF.

J is TRBJ2-2 and V is TRBV7-3; 7 bases map to TRBD1. CDR1 is SGHTA and CDR2 is FQGTGA in the germline V gene. This CDR3 contains 14 residues. V was pared by 3 bases and J by 5 bases, with 3 bases of the junction left unmatched. Written as DNA, the CDR3 is TGTGCCAGCAGCTTCAACAGGGGTACCGGGGAGCTGTTTTTT. It codes for CASSFNRGTGELFF.

This chain uses TRBV27 with TRBJ1-1, with 9 bases fitting TRBD1. V lost 7 bases, J lost 0 bases, and 6 bases stayed unmatched. The CDR3 runs to 15 residues. Germline lookup yields CDR1 MNHEY and CDR2 SMNVEV (reference sequence). This chain's CDR3 is CASIRQGGMNTEAFF. CDR3 DNA sequence: TGTGCCAGCATCAGACAGGGGGGGATGAACACTGAAGCTTTCTTT.

The chain links TRBV5-6 to TRBJ2-7; 14 bases align to TRBD2. The V segment lost 5 bases and the J segment 5 bases; nucleotides outside the gene matches: 6. CDR3 length equals 15 residues. Germline lookup yields CDR1 SGHDT and CDR2 YYEEEE. This chain's CDR3 is CASRSGLAGEHEQYF. CDR3 DNA: TGTGCCAGCAGGTCGGGACTAGCGGGGGAGCACGAGCAGTACTTC.

This clone showed up just once. The chain combines TRBV30 with TRBJ2-3; 11 nucleotides align to TRBD2. Germline V gives CDR1 GTSNPN, CDR2 SVGIG (reference sequence). This CDR3 comprises 16 residues. Unmatched junction bases numbered 8, after V lost 0 bases and J lost 6 bases. CDR3 DNA sequence: TGTGCCTGGAGTGTACCGACTAGCGGGACCGGGGATACGCAGTATTTT. Amino acids: CAWSVPTSGTGDTQYF.

V gene TRBV28 combines with J gene TRBJ2-7; D may be TRBD1 (6 bases). Germline V gene data show CDR1 as MDHEN and CDR2 as SYDVKM. Between the trimmed V and J ends, which lost 3 bases and 3 bases, there was a span of 12 bases. The CDR3 is made up of 14 amino acids. CDR3 loop: CASSFLGASYEQYF. The DNA for the CDR3 is TGTGCCAGCAGTTTTTTGGGGGCCAGCTACGAGCAGTACTTC.

The chain is built from TRBV7-9 and TRBJ1-3; 7 nucleotides match TRBD1. This CDR3 has 17 amino acids. Germline assignment: CDR1 SEHNR and CDR2 FQNEAQ (reference sequence). V shed 4 bases and J 0 bases; nucleotides not matched to a gene: 9. The CDR3 DNA reads TGTGCCAGCAGCTACCCCATCCGGGACAGCTCTGGAAACACCATATATTTT. Protein sequence: CASSYPIRDSSGNTIYF.

The rearrangement links TRBV29-1 to TRBJ2-5; 9 nucleotides agree with TRBD1. CDR1 is SQVTM, CDR2 ANQGSEA, per germline. The J segment lost 5 bases and the V segment lost 6 bases, leaving 4 bases of the junction unmatched. CDR3 size: 12 residues. CDR3 DNA: TGCAGCGTCCACAGGGGGCAGGAGACCCAGTACTTC. Its translation is CSVHRGQETQYF.

This chain joins TRBV25-1 and TRBJ2-1; 9 positions match TRBD1. Per germline, CDR1 MGHDK and CDR2 SYGVNS. V trimming: 6 bases; J trimming: 1 base; junction bases outside the gene matches: 4. The CDR3 runs 15 residues. The CDR3: CASRTGGASYNEQFF. DNA of the CDR3: TGTGCCAGCAGGACAGGGGGGGCTTCCTACAATGAGCAGTTCTTC.